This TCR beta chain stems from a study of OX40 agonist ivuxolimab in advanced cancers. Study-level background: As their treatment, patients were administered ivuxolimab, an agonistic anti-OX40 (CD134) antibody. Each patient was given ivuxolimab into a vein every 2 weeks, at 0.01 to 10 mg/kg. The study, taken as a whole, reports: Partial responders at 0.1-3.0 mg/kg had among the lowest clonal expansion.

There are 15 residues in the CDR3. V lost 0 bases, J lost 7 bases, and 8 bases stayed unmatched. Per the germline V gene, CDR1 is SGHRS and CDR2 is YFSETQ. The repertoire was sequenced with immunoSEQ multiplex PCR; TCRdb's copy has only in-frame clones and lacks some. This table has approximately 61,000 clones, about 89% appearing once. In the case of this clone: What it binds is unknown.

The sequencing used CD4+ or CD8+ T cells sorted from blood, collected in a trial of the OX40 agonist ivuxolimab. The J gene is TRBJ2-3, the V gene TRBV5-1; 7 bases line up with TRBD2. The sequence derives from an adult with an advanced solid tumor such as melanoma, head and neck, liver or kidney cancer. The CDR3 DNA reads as TGCGCCAGCAGCTTGGCGGCGGGAGAGGAATATACGCAGTATTTT. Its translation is CASSLAAGEEYTQYF.